The 13 T cell receptor beta chains presented below share a single source sample, sequenced in a study of PD-L1 blockade in urothelial cancer. The protocol was immunoSEQ multiplex PCR, while the TCRdb copy is restricted to in-frame clones and leaves out a portion. The sample has tens of thousands of clones; 80% to 85% are singletons. Regarding time point: pretreatment peripheral blood. The material was PBMCs, obtained around atezolizumab (anti-PD-L1) treatment. These receptors all stem from a man in his sixties with urothelial cancer.

The rearrangement links TRBV7-2 to TRBJ1-2; no clear D. Germline lookup yields CDR1 SGHTA and CDR2 FQGNSA. CDR3 length equals 13 residues. The V gene lost 2 bases and the J gene lost 8 bases, with 12 bases spanning the gap. CDR3 in amino acids: CASSLQSGQGYTF. In DNA, the CDR3 is TGTGCCAGCAGCTTACAATCAGGCCAGGGCTACACCTTC.

This chain joins TRBV28 and TRBJ1-2; D perhaps matches TRBD1 (5 bases). This CDR3 has 14 residues. V was trimmed by 6 bases and J by 6 bases, leaving 17 bases between them. Germline V gene sequence: CDR1 MDHEN, CDR2 SYDVKM. The CDR3 DNA reads as TGTGCCAGCAGCCCCGTTCTGGGGGGAAATGGCTACACCTTC. This sequence encodes CASSPVLGGNGYTF.

The chain has TRBV7-9 and TRBJ1-3, with 7 nucleotides matching TRBD1. CDR3 length equals 15 residues. CDR1 is SEHNR and CDR2 is FQNEAQ in the germline V gene (reference sequence). V shed 1 base, J shed 3 bases, and the junction held 3 bases outside the gene matches. The CDR3 coding sequence is TGTGCCAGCAGCTTAGTTACAGGGGTTGGAAACACCATATATTTT. Its translation is CASSLVTGVGNTIYF.

The V gene is TRBV5-1, the J gene TRBJ2-5; TRBD2 might be the D (7 bases). V was trimmed by 0 bases and J by 4 bases, leaving 16 bases between them. Germline values: CDR1 SGHRS, CDR2 YFSETQ. The CDR3 is made up of 16 amino acids. In nucleotides, the CDR3 is TGCGCCAGCAGCTTGGCTGCGAAGGGGGGGCCAGAGACCCAGTACTTC. Translation gives CASSLAAKGGPETQYF.

The J gene is TRBJ2-4, the V gene TRBV30; D possibly corresponds to TRBD1 (6 bases). Per the germline V gene, CDR1 is GTSNPN and CDR2 is SVGIG (reference sequence). The CDR3 extends over 12 amino acids. V was trimmed by 5 bases and J by 5 bases, leaving 10 bases between them. CDR3: CAWGGSQNIQYF. As DNA, the CDR3 is TGTGCCTGGGGGGGCTCTCAAAACATTCAGTACTTC. Combining the CDR3 with reference TRBV30 and TRBJ2-4 gives the whole variable domain SQTIHQWPATLVQPVGSPLSLECTVEGTSNPNLYWYRQAAGRGLQLLFYSVGIGQISSEVPQNLSASRPQDRQFILSSKKLLLSDSGFYLCAWGGSQNIQYFGAGTRLSVL.

V usage is TRBV19 and J usage is TRBJ1-5; a weak D match, TRBD1 (5 bases). The CDR3 has 16 amino acids. V gave up 6 bases and J gave up 7 bases, with 22 bases separating them. Germline lookup yields CDR1 LNHDA and CDR2 SQIVND (reference sequence). CDR3 DNA: TGTGCCAGTAGGGAGAACCACGACAGTATTGGCCAGCCCCAGCATTTT. Encoded protein: CASRENHDSIGQPQHF.

This chain joins TRBV29-1 and TRBJ2-7; D possibly corresponds to TRBD1 (6 bases). CDR1 and CDR2 from the germline V gene are SQVTM and ANQGSEA. Trimming left V 6 bases short and J 3 bases short, with 15 bases between. This CDR3 contains 13 residues. CDR3 residues: CSVGGGQVYEQYF. The CDR3 DNA sequence: TGCAGCGTGGGTGGGGGACAAGTCTACGAGCAGTACTTC.

As DNA, the CDR3 is TGTGCCAGCAGCTTGGGTCCGGGGGAGACCCAGTACTTC. Translating gives CASSLGPGETQYF. The chain links TRBV11-2 to TRBJ2-5; D perhaps matches TRBD2 (5 bases). V lost 3 bases and J 5 bases, leaving 10 bases between the germline ends. The CDR3 length is 13 residues. Germline CDR1 and CDR2: SGHAT and FQNNGV.

V gene TRBV7-3 combines with J gene TRBJ2-5; 9 positions agree with TRBD2. The CDR3 runs 15 residues. Germline V gene lookup returns CDR1 SGHTA and CDR2 FQGTGA. The trim removed 1 base at V and 5 bases at J, leaving 5 bases unmatched. CDR3 residues: CASSLNAGGGETQYF. The CDR3 nucleotides are TGTGCCAGCAGCTTAAACGCGGGGGGGGGTGAGACCCAGTACTTC.

J is TRBJ2-3 and V is TRBV7-8, with 9 bases matching TRBD2. Germline CDR1 and CDR2: SGHVS and FQNEAQ. This CDR3 region has 15 residues. V was pared by 5 bases and J by 2 bases, with 5 bases of the junction left unmatched. Written as DNA, the CDR3 is TGTGCCAGCAGCCCCCGACTAGCGGCCACAGATACGCAGTATTTT. This translates into CASSPRLAATDTQYF. The full variable domain, with the rest looked up from reference TRBV7-8 and TRBJ2-3, is GAGVSQSPRYKVAKRGQDVALRCDPISGHVSLFWYQQALGQGPEFLTYFQNEAQLDKSGLPSDRFFAERPEGSVSTLKIQRTQQEDSAVYLCASSPRLAATDTQYFGPGTRLTVL.

The rearrangement links TRBV14 to TRBJ2-7, with D perhaps TRBD1 (5 bases). CDR1 SGHDN and CDR2 FVKESK come from the germline V gene. This CDR3 has 15 amino acids. The germline V and J ends were trimmed by 5 bases and 4 bases, with 18 bases remaining between them. This CDR3 is CASSSKVDNPYEQYF. Written as DNA, the CDR3 is TGTGCCAGCAGCTCCAAGGTGGACAACCCTTACGAGCAGTACTTC.

J is TRBJ1-2 and V is TRBV2, with 9 bases lining up with TRBD1. The CDR3 spans 16 residues. In germline, CDR1 is SNHLY, CDR2 FYNNEI. V gave up 4 bases and J gave up 0 bases; unmatched junction bases: 6. This CDR3 reads CASSATGTGTNYGYTF. CDR3 bases: TGTGCCAGCAGTGCTACCGGGACAGGGACTAACTATGGCTACACCTTC.

The J gene is TRBJ2-7, the V gene TRBV18; D may be TRBD1 (5 bases). V was pared by 3 bases and J by 6 bases, with 18 bases between. CDR1 KGHSH and CDR2 LQKENI come from the germline V gene. This CDR3 region has 15 residues. The CDR3 loop reads CASSPSRDSPSEQYF. The DNA for the CDR3 is TGTGCCAGCTCACCCTCCCGAGACAGCCCCTCCGAGCAGTACTTC.